Below are 17 T cell receptor beta chains sequenced from a single sample in a study of cytomegalovirus exposure and HLA in healthy donors. The PCR employed 60 Vbeta primers together with 13 Jbeta primers. Generated by immunoSEQ multiplex PCR, the TCRdb table keeps only in-frame clones and is missing some. The sample has 150,000 to 200,000 clones; approximately 80% are singletons. The specimen was PBMCs. The origin of the receptors is a woman aged 18-29 years in good health and CMV-seronegative.

V and J are TRBV10-2 and TRBJ2-1; the match to TRBD2 covers 9 bases. This CDR3 is 16 amino acids long. The J segment lost 2 bases and the V segment lost 3 bases, leaving 5 bases of the junction unmatched. Germline lookup yields CDR1 WSHSY and CDR2 SAAADI. CDR3 sequence reads: CASSELLAGTYNEQFF. The CDR3 DNA is TGCGCCAGCAGTGAACTACTAGCGGGTACCTACAATGAGCAGTTCTTC.

The rearrangement joins TRBV6-6 to TRBJ2-7; the match to TRBD1 covers 8 bases. This CDR3 has 14 residues. The junction had 6 bases not matched to a gene; V was cut back by 5 bases and J by 3 bases. Germline CDR1 reads MNHNY; CDR2 reads SVGAGI (reference sequence). CDR3 residues: CASSRTGTGYEQYF. CDR3 coding DNA: TGTGCCAGCAGTAGGACAGGGACAGGCTACGAGCAGTACTTC.

The J gene is TRBJ1-5, the V gene TRBV28, with TRBD1 identical over 9 bases. Germline CDR1 MDHEN, CDR2 SYDVKM. The CDR3 is made up of 15 amino acids. Trimming cost V 6 bases and J 7 bases; bases outside gene matches: 10. Here the CDR3 reads CASRQEGQGAQPQHF. In nucleotides, the CDR3 is TGTGCCAGCAGACAAGAGGGACAGGGCGCACAGCCCCAGCATTTT. The full variable domain, completed using reference TRBV28 and TRBJ1-5, is DVKVTQSSRYLVKRTGEKVFLECVQDMDHENMFWYRQDPGLGLRLIYFSYDVKMKEKGDIPEGYSVSREKKERFSLILESASTNQTSMYLCASRQEGQGAQPQHFGDGTRLSIL.

The genes are TRBV28 and TRBJ1-4; 7 bases are a match to TRBD1. Germline CDR1 and CDR2: MDHEN and SYDVKM. The CDR3 runs 15 residues. J was trimmed by 6 bases and V by 5 bases; bases with no gene match: 9. The CDR3 spells CASSQETGTYEKLFF. The DNA for the CDR3 is TGTGCCAGCAGTCAGGAGACAGGGACCTATGAAAAACTGTTTTTT. The variable domain in full, completed from reference TRBV28 and TRBJ1-4, reads DVKVTQSSRYLVKRTGEKVFLECVQDMDHENMFWYRQDPGLGLRLIYFSYDVKMKEKGDIPEGYSVSREKKERFSLILESASTNQTSMYLCASSQETGTYEKLFFGSGTQLSVL.

The chain has TRBV7-2 and TRBJ2-7; 8 bases are a match to TRBD2. V was clipped by 2 bases and J by 3 bases; unmatched bases: 9. Per the germline V gene, CDR1 is SGHTA and CDR2 is FQGNSA. The CDR3 has 16 amino acids. The CDR3 bases are TGTGCCAGCAGCTTAATGGGTAGCGGGAACATCTACGAGCAGTACTTC. Translated, it gives CASSLMGSGNIYEQYF.

The chain combines TRBV2 with TRBJ2-3; 7 nucleotides agree with TRBD2. The CDR3 runs to 15 residues. The germline gives CDR1 SNHLY, CDR2 FYNNEI. The trim removed 7 bases at V and 0 bases at J, leaving 7 bases unmatched. The CDR3 DNA is TGTGCCAGCATTAGGCTAGCGGAAAGCACAGATACGCAGTATTTT. Encoded protein: CASIRLAESTDTQYF.

The chain combines TRBV11-3 with TRBJ1-2; D remains ambiguous. This CDR3 contains 13 residues. Germline CDR1 SGHNT, CDR2 YENEEA. V lost 4 bases and J lost 4, with 10 bases in between. CDR3 region: CASSSESGYGYTF. DNA of the CDR3: TGTGCCAGCAGCTCGGAGTCGGGCTATGGCTACACCTTC.

The gene calls are TRBV28 and TRBJ2-1, with a weak D call TRBD2 (6 bases). The CDR3 covers 16 residues. Trimming stripped 8 bases from V and 0 bases from J, with 17 bases between. CDR1 is MDHEN and CDR2 is SYDVKM in the germline V gene. CDR3: CASRSSVTSSYNEQFF. The CDR3 DNA follows: TGTGCCAGCCGATCTAGCGTTACGAGCTCCTACAATGAGCAGTTCTTC. Using reference TRBV28 and TRBJ2-1 for the parts outside the CDR3, the full variable domain is DVKVTQSSRYLVKRTGEKVFLECVQDMDHENMFWYRQDPGLGLRLIYFSYDVKMKEKGDIPEGYSVSREKKERFSLILESASTNQTSMYLCASRSSVTSSYNEQFFGPGTRLTVL.

The chain couples TRBV29-1 to TRBJ2-3; TRBD1 matches at 8 bases. Germline CDR1 is SQVTM and CDR2 is ANQGSEA. This CDR3 has 16 residues. Losses at the gene ends were 1 base for V and 0 bases for J; bases not matched to a gene: 6. In nucleotides, the CDR3 is TGCAGCGTTGAAGCGTGGGACAGGCAGAGCACAGATACGCAGTATTTT. As protein: CSVEAWDRQSTDTQYF.

The V gene is TRBV4-3, the J gene TRBJ1-6; a weak D match, TRBD1 (6 bases). CDR1 is LGHNA and CDR2 is YSLEER in the germline V gene. Trimming stripped 0 bases from V and 6 bases from J, with 18 bases between. The length of the CDR3 is 18 residues. The DNA of the CDR3 is TGCGCCAGCAGCCAAGATCGGGGAATTACAGGGAGTAATTCACCCCTCCACTTT. As protein: CASSQDRGITGSNSPLHF.

This chain connects TRBV11-2 to TRBJ2-5, with a tentative D call TRBD2 (7 bases). The CDR3 contains 17 residues. CDR1 and CDR2 (germline): SGHAT, FQNNGV. V lost 1 base to trimming and J lost 1 base, with 16 bases between them. The CDR3 nucleotides read TGTGCCAGCAGCTTAGGTGGGGGGGCGTGGGGCCAAGAGACCCAGTACTTC. Its protein product is CASSLGGGAWGQETQYF.

The V call is TRBV19, the J call TRBJ2-7, with D tentatively TRBD2 (5 bases). This CDR3 has 15 residues. CDR1 and CDR2 from the germline V gene are LNHDA and SQIVND (reference sequence). The germline V and J ends were trimmed by 5 bases and 2 bases, with 16 bases remaining between them. The CDR3 protein is CASSPQAGRAYEQYF. In nucleotides, the CDR3 is TGTGCCAGTAGTCCCCAGGCGGGCCGCGCCTACGAGCAGTACTTC.

The chain has TRBV7-9 and TRBJ1-2, with no clear D. The CDR3 is 14 residues long. CDR1 is SEHNR and CDR2 is FQNEAQ in the germline V gene (reference sequence). V dropped 1 base and J dropped 4 bases, with 10 bases sitting between them. The CDR3 DNA is TGTGCCAGCAGCTTAGATTCAGGAAGCTATGGCTACACCTTC. As protein: CASSLDSGSYGYTF.

CDR3 coding DNA: TGTGCCTGGAGTATACAGGGGGCTGTGGCTTTCTTT. Its translation is CAWSIQGAVAFF. This chain links TRBV30 with TRBJ1-1; TRBD1 matches 9 bases. CDR3 size: 12 residues. Germline V lookup: CDR1 GTSNPN, CDR2 SVGIG (reference sequence). J gave up 11 bases and V 2 bases, and 6 bases lay outside the gene matches.

V is TRBV27 and J is TRBJ1-5; 8 bases fit TRBD1. The ends lost 6 bases at V and 3 bases at J; junction bases unmatched: 19. Germline values: CDR1 MNHEY, CDR2 SMNVEV (reference sequence). The CDR3 extends over 19 amino acids. The CDR3 nucleotides are TGTGCCAGCAGCCATACGATACAGGGGGTCGCAGATGCCAATCAGCCCCAGCATTTT. Residues: CASSHTIQGVADANQPQHF.

The chain joins TRBV4-3 to TRBJ2-1; the D is unclear. CDR1 and CDR2 from the germline V gene are LGHNA and YSLEER. This CDR3 has 14 residues. Trimming removed 0 bases at V and 2 bases at J, with 5 bases between. CDR3 bases: TGCGCCAGCAGCCAAGAGGGCCCCTACAATGAGCAGTTCTTC. It yields the protein CASSQEGPYNEQFF.

The rearrangement joins TRBV5-8 to TRBJ2-5; D remains unclear. V gave up 4 bases and J gave up 7 bases, with 8 bases separating them. Germline V gene sequence: CDR1 SGHTS, CDR2 YDEGEE. The CDR3 has 11 residues. CDR3 sequence: CASSLGRTQYF. DNA of the CDR3: TGTGCCAGCAGCCTGGGTCGGACCCAGTACTTC.